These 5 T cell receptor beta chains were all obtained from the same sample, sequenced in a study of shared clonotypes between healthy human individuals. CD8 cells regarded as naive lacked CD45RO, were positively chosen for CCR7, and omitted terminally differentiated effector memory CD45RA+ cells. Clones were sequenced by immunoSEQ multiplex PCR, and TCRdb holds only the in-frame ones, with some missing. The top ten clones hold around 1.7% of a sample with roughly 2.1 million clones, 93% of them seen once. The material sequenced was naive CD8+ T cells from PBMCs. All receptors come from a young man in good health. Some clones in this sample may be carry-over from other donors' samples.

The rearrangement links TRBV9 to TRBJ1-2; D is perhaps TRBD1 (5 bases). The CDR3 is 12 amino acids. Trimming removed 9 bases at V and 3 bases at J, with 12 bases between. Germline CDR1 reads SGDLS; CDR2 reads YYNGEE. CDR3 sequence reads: CATGRGDYGYTF. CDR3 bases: TGTGCCACCGGGAGGGGTGACTATGGCTACACCTTC.

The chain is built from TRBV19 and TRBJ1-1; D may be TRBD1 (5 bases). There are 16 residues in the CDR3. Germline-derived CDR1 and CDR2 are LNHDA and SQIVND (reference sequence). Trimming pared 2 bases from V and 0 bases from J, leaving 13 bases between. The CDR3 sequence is CASSILGGIVNTEAFF. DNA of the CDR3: TGTGCCAGTAGTATACTGGGGGGGATAGTGAACACTGAAGCTTTCTTT.

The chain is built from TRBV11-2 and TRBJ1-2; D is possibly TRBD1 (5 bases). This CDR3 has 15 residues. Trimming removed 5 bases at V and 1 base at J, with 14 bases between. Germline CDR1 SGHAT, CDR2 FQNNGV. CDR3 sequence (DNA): TGTGCCAGCAGCCCGCGTCCGGGGGATAACTATGGCTACACCTTC. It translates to CASSPRPGDNYGYTF.

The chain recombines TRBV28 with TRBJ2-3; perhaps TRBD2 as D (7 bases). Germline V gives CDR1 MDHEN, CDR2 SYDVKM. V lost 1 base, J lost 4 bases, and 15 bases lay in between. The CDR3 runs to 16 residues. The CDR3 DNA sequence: TGTGCCAGCAGTTTATATGTGGGAGGGGGGGCAGATACGCAGTATTTT. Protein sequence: CASSLYVGGGADTQYF.

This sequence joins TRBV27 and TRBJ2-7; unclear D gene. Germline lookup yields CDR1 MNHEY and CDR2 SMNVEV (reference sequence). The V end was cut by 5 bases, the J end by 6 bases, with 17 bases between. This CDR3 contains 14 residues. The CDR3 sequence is CASSLQGIGSEQYF. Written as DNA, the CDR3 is TGTGCCAGCAGTCTCCAAGGGATTGGATCCGAGCAGTACTTC.